This TCR beta chain was recorded in a study of chemoradiotherapy in HPV16-positive cancers. Background on the study: Candidate HPV-specific clones and shared TCR motifs came from a couple of HPV16-positive patients. Study-wide findings and caveats: Non-HPV-specific T cells did not expand in tumors during treatment, whereas candidate HPV-specific clones and E7-related motifs did.

Libraries were prepared by immunoSEQ multiplex PCR; TCRdb keeps only in-frame clonotypes and omits some of them. The repertoire holds over 10,000 clones, with 81% as singletons. CDR1 is MDHEN and CDR2 is SYDVKM in the germline V gene. CDR3 length equals 12 residues. The V and J ends lost 5 bases and 4 bases respectively, with 8 bases between them. A note on this clone: Its specificity is unknown.

Samples were taken several times over chemoradiotherapy. This chain connects TRBV28 to TRBJ1-2; the D is unclear. This material was collected from a patient who underwent chemoradiotherapy. The origin of this receptor is a human donor with HPV-associated anogenital cancer. CDR3 sequence (DNA): TGTGCCAGCAGTAGGGAGGGCTATGGCTACACCTTC. Translating gives CASSREGYGYTF.